The present T cell receptor beta chain was sequenced within a study of T cell repertoires in cytomegalovirus infection. Study context: Recently described HLA-C-restricted plus well-studied HLA-B-restricted CMV epitopes were used. Signatures in public TCR beta sequences pointed to both CMV infection and matching HLA type. Study results and limitations: Dominating the ex vivo response were TCR beta clonotypes that were CMV-specific and HLA-C-restricted. Carriage of CMV together with the relevant HLA was identifiable through cumulative public TCR beta family frequency.

In this sample, this clonotype turned up a few times. No antigen is known for it. TCRdb fed the reads into MiXCR, producing one record per CDR3 protein. The sample lists roughly 500,000 distinct CDR3 sequences; 30% to 35% were seen once. The CDR3 sequence is 16 residues long. V shed 6 bases, J shed 2 bases, and the junction held 8 bases outside the gene matches. Looked up from germline, CDR1 is MRHNA and CDR2 is SNTAGT. This TCR was recovered from a human donor in good health (CMV status not recorded). Some clones in this sample may be carry-over from other donors' samples. Sequencing was performed on cultured PBMCs, taken from culture after CMV antigen stimulation. V gene TRBV6-4 combines with J gene TRBJ2-3; 10 bases are a match to TRBD2. CDR3 coding DNA: TGTGCCAGCAGCGCCGGACTAGCGGATGCCACAGATACGCAGTATTTT. The encoded protein is CASSAGLADATDTQYF.